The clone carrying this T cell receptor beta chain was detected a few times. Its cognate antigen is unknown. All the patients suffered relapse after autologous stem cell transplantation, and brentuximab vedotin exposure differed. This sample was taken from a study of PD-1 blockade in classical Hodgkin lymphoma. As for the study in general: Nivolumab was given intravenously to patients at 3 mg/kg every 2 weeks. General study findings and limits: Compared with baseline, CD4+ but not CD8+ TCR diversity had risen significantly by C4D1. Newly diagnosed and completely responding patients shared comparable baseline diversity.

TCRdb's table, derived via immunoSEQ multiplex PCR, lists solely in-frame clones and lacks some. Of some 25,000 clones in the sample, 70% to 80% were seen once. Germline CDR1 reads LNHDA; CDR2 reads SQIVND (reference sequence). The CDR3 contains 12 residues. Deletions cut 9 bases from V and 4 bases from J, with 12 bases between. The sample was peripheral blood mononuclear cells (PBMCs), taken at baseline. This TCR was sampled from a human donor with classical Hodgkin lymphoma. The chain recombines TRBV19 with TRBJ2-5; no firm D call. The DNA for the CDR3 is TGTGCCAGACGTGGTAAGCGAGAGACCCAGTACTTC. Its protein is CARRGKRETQYF. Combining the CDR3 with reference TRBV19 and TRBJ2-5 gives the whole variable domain DGGITQSPKYLFRKEGQNVTLSCEQNLNHDAMYWYRQDPGQGLRLIYYSQIVNDFQKGDIAEGYSVSREKKESFPLTVTSAQKNPTAFYLCARRGKRETQYFGPGTRLLVL.